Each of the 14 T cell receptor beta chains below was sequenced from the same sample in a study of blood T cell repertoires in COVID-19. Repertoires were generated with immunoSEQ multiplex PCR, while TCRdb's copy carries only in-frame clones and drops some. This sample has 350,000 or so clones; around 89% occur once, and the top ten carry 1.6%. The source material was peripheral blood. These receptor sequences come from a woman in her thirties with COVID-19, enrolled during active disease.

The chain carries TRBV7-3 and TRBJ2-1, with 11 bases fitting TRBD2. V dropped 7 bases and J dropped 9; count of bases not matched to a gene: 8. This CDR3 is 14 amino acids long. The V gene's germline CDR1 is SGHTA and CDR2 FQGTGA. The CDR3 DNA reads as TGTGCCAGCACCGATAGCGGGGGGGCGAGTGAGCAGTTCTTC. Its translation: CASTDSGGASEQFF. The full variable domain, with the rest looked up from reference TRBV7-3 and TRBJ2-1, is GAGVSQTPSNKVTEKGKYVELRCDPISGHTALYWYRQSLGQGPEFLIYFQGTGAADDSGLPNDRFFAVRPEGSVSTLKIQRTERGDSAVYLCASTDSGGASEQFFGPGTRLTVL.

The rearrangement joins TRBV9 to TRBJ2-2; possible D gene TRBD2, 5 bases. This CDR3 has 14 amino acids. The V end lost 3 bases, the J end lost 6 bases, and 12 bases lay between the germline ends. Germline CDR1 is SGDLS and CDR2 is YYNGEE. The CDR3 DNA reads TGTGCCAGCAGCGGTGAGGGCATTCCCGGGGAGCTGTTTTTT. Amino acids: CASSGEGIPGELFF. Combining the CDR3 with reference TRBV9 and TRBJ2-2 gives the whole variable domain DSGVTQTPKHLITATGQRVTLRCSPRSGDLSVYWYQQSLDQGLQFLIQYYNGEERAKGNILERFSAQQFPDLHSELNLSSLELGDSALYFCASSGEGIPGELFFGEGSRLTVL.

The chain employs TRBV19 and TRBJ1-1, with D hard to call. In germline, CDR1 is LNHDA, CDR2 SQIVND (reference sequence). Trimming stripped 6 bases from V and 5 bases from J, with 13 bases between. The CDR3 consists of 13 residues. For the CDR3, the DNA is TGTGCCAGTAGAGTGGCCCCCATAACTGAAGCTTTCTTT. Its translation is CASRVAPITEAFF.

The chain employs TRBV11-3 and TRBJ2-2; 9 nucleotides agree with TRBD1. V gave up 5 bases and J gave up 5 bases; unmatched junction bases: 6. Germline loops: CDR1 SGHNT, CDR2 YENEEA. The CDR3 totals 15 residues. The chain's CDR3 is CASSPGQGRTGELFF. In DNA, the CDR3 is TGTGCCAGCAGCCCGGGACAGGGCCGAACCGGGGAGCTGTTTTTT.

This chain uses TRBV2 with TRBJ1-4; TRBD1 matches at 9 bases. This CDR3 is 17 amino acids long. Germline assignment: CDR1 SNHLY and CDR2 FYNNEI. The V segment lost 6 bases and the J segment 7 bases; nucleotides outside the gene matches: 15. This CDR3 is CASSLVGQGVAGEKLFF. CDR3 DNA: TGTGCCAGCAGCTTAGTGGGACAGGGTGTAGCCGGTGAAAAACTGTTTTTT.

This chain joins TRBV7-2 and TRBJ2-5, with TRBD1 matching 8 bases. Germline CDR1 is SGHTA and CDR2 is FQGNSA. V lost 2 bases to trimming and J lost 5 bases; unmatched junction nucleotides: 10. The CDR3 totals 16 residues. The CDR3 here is CASSLIPATGVETQYF. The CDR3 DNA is TGTGCCAGCAGCTTAATTCCGGCGACAGGGGTCGAGACCCAGTACTTC.

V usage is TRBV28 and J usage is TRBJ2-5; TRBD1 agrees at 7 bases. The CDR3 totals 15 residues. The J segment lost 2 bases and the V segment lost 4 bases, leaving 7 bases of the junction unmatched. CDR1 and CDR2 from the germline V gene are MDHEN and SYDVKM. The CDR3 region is CASSSTWTGQETQYF. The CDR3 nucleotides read TGTGCCAGCAGTTCCACCTGGACAGGACAAGAGACCCAGTACTTC.

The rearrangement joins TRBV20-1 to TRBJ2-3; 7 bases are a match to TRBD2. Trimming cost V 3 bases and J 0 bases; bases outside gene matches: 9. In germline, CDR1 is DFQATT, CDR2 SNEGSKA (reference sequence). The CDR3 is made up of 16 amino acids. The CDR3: CSASLIAGPSTDTQYF. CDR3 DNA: TGCAGTGCTAGTCTAATAGCGGGCCCCAGCACAGATACGCAGTATTTT.

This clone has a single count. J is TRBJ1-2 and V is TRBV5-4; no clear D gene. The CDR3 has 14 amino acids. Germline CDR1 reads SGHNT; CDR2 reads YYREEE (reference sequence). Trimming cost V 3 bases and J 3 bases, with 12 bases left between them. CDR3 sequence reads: CASSSKTRDYGYTF. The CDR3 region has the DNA TGTGCCAGCAGCTCTAAGACCCGGGACTATGGCTACACCTTC. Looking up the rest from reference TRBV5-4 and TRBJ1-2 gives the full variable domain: ETGVTQSPTHLIKTRGQQVTLRCSSQSGHNTVSWYQQALGQGPQFIFQYYREEENGRGNFPPRFSGLQFPNYSSELNVNALELDDSALYLCASSSKTRDYGYTFGSGTRLTVV.

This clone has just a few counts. CDR3 amino acids: CASTLPSGDRTDTQYF. For the CDR3, the DNA is TGTGCCAGCACCCTCCCTAGCGGGGACCGCACAGATACGCAGTATTTT. The rearrangement joins TRBV3-1 (or the pseudogene TRBV3-2) to TRBJ2-3, with TRBD2 identical over 9 bases. Germline V lookup: CDR1 LGHDT, CDR2 YNNKEL (reference sequence). Losses at the gene ends were 7 bases for V and 1 base for J; bases not matched to a gene: 9. The CDR3 runs 16 residues.

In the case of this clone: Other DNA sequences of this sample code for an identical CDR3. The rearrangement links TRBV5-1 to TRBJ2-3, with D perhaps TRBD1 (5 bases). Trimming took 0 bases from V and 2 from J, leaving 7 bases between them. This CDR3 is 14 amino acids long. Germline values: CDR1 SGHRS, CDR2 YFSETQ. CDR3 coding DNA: TGCGCCAGCAGCTTGGGACAGAACACAGATACGCAGTATTTT. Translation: CASSLGQNTDTQYF.

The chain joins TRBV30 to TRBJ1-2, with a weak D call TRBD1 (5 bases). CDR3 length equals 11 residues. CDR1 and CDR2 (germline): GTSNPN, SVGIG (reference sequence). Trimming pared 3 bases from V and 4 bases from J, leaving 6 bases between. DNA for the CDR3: TGTGCCTGGAGCGGGGGCTATGGCTACACCTTC. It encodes CAWSGGYGYTF. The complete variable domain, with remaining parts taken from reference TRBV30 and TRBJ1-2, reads SQTIHQWPATLVQPVGSPLSLECTVEGTSNPNLYWYRQAAGRGLQLLFYSVGIGQISSEVPQNLSASRPQDRQFILSSKKLLLSDSGFYLCAWSGGYGYTFGSGTRLTVV.

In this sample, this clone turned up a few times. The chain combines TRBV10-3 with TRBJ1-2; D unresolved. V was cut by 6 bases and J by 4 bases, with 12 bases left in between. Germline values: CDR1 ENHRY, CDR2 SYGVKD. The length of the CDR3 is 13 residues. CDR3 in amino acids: CAIRQVLSYGYTF. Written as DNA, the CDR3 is TGTGCCATCAGGCAGGTGCTATCCTATGGCTACACCTTC.

DNA of the CDR3: TGTGCCAGCAAGTATAGGACAGGACACAATCAGCCCCAGCATTTT. Translating it yields CASKYRTGHNQPQHF. The V gene is TRBV27, the J gene TRBJ1-5, with TRBD1 identical over 7 bases. The germline V gene has CDR1 MNHEY and CDR2 SMNVEV (reference sequence). Losses at the gene ends were 7 bases for V and 3 bases for J; bases not matched to a gene: 9. CDR3 size: 15 residues.